This T cell receptor (beta chain) was found in a study of T-cell reconstitution after alpha-beta-depleted transplantation in children. The CDR3 contains 13 residues. CDR1 and CDR2 (germline): SGHTA, FQGTGA. V shed 5 bases and J shed 6 bases, with 12 bases lying between them. The TCRbeta library was prepared with unique molecular identifiers. TCRdb re-derived calls from the PCR reads in MiXCR, one entry per CDR3 protein. The sample holds 250,000 to 300,000 distinct CDR3 sequences; approximately 7.3% are singletons and the top ten take approximately 8.2%. Study findings and constraints: A year post-transplant, T-cell counts and diversity derived mostly from newly produced T cells. The study reportedly traced alpha-beta T cells about two months after transplant to several hundred expanded graft clones. There were some patients whose high TCRbeta diversity at day 60 came from surviving recipient T cells and thymic progenitors.

With regard to this clonotype: What it binds is not known.

The gene calls are TRBV7-3 and TRBJ2-3; no clear D gene. This sample comprised peripheral blood, obtained 360 days after TCRalphabeta/CD19-depleted stem cell transplant. The sequence was collected from a female patient aged 2-9 years who had a stem cell transplant for Fanconi anemia, so the T cells may come from the graft donor. CDR3 amino acids: CASSPLGFDTQYF. The CDR3 bases are TGTGCCAGCAGCCCCCTCGGGTTCGATACGCAGTATTTT. The entire variable domain, with the rest obtained from reference TRBV7-3 and TRBJ2-3, is as follows: GAGVSQTPSNKVTEKGKYVELRCDPISGHTALYWYRQSLGQGPEFLIYFQGTGAADDSGLPNDRFFAVRPEGSVSTLKIQRTERGDSAVYLCASSPLGFDTQYFGPGTRLTVL.